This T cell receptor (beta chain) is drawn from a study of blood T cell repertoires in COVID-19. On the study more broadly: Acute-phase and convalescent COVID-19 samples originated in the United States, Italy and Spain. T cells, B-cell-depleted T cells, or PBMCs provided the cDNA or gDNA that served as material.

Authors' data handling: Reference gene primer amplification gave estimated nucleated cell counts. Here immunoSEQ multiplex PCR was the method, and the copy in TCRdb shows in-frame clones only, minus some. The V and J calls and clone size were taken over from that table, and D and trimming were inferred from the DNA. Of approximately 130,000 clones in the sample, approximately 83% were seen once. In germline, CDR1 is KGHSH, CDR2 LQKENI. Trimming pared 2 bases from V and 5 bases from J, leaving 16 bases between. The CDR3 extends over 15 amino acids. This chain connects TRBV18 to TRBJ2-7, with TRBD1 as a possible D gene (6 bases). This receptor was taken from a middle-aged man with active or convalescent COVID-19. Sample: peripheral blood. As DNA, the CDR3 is TGTGCCAGCTCACCAAGACAGGCCGACACGAACGAGCAGTACTTC. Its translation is CASSPRQADTNEQYF.